These T cell receptor beta chains were read from a single sample in a study of T cell responses to AZD1222 COVID-19 vaccine. The method was immunoSEQ multiplex PCR; TCRdb's version includes in-frame clones alone and lacks a portion of them. The sample has 120,000 to 150,000 clones, roughly nine tenths seen once. This specimen was peripheral blood, taken on day 0 of AZD1222 vaccination. All receptors derive from an adult in good health. Both conserved end residues are part of each CDR3. D genes are given only for firm matches.

TRBV3-1/TRBV3-2	.	TRBJ1-2	TGTGCCAGCAGCCAAGATCCGACAGGTGTGGGCTACACCTTC	CASSQDPTGVGYTF
TRBV2	TRBD1	TRBJ2-7	TGTGCCAGCAGTGGGACAGGGTTCGAGCAGTACTTC	CASSGTGFEQYF
TRBV12-3/TRBV12-4	.	TRBJ1-1	TGTGCCAGCACTCCGGGACTCAAACTAGGAGCTTTCTTT	CASTPGLKLGAFF
TRBV2	.	TRBJ1-2	TGTGCCAGCAGTCAGGTGATGGGCTACACCTTC	CASSQVMGYTF
TRBV6-5	TRBD1	TRBJ1-5	TGTGCCAGCAGCCGTGACAGGGGGAATCAGCCCCAGCATTTT	CASSRDRGNQPQHF
TRBV3-1/TRBV3-2	.	TRBJ2-7	TGTGCCAGCAGCCACCTGGCACCGCAGAGAAGCAAGCAGTACTTC	CASSHLAPQRSKQYF
TRBV28	.	TRBJ1-6	TGTGCCAGCTTCCTATCGCAGCTTAATTCACCCCTCCACTTT	CASFLSQLNSPLHF
TRBV6-1	.	TRBJ1-5	TGTGCCAGCAGTGTACAGGGCGGTCGTGGCAATCAGCCCCAGCATTTT	CASSVQGGRGNQPQHF
TRBV7-2	TRBD1	TRBJ1-5	TGTGCCAGCAGCTTAAACAGGGGCCAGCCCCAGCATTTT	CASSLNRGQPQHF
TRBV19	.	TRBJ1-1	TGTGCCAGTAGTATTTATCTACGGGGGCTGGTTTTCTTT	CASSIYLRGLVFF
TRBV5-1	TRBD1	TRBJ1-6	TGCGCCAGCAGCCGACGACAGGGGAGTAATTCACCCCTCCACTTT	CASSRRQGSNSPLHF